One TCR beta chain is described in this entry. As yet, its antigen is unknown. The source of the sample is a study of T cells in localized non-small cell lung cancer. Study-level findings and limits: Prolonged overall survival went with higher T cell density in the blood. It remains possible that heterogeneity exists, since only one tumor region was sequenced. The study detected a median 57 of the top 100 tumor clones in adjacent lung. Uninvolved adjacent lung had the highest recorded T cell clonality, with tumor below it.

The V end was cut by 6 bases, the J end by 6 bases, with 13 bases between. This CDR3 region has 12 residues. Germline CDR1 SQVTM, CDR2 ANQGSEA. Generated by immunoSEQ multiplex PCR, the TCRdb table keeps only in-frame clones and is missing some. This sample has 55,000 to 75,000 clones, with about 89% found just once. The material was peripheral blood, obtained before any cancer treatment. V is TRBV29-1 and J is TRBJ2-3; D uncertain. The sequence came from a man aged 40 to 70 with stage I lung adenocarcinoma. This CDR3 reads CSVRRRVDTQYF. CDR3 DNA sequence: TGCAGCGTCCGAAGGAGAGTCGATACGCAGTATTTT.